This T cell receptor (beta chain) derives from a study of blood T cell repertoires in COVID-19. At the level of the study: From T cells, B-cell-depleted T cells, or PBMCs came the material, which was cDNA or gDNA.

CDR3 length: 15 residues. Trimming removed 0 bases from V and 14 bases from J, with 23 bases in between. Per the germline V gene, CDR1 is GTSNPN and CDR2 is SVGIG (reference sequence). Under the authors' procedure: Amplified reference gene primers provided the basis for estimating nucleated cell counts. Sequencing was performed with immunoSEQ multiplex PCR; in TCRdb, only in-frame clones are kept and a portion is missing. The V and J calls and clone size come from that table; D and trimming were worked out from the DNA. Of 250,000 or so clones detected, around 85% appear once; the ten largest clones hold over 7.5%.

The chain joins TRBV30 to TRBJ2-1, with D possibly TRBD2 on 6 matching bases. Material for sequencing was peripheral blood. The clonotype comes from a man of 80 years or more with acute or convalescent COVID-19. The CDR3 region has the DNA TGTGCCTGGAGTGTATGGGGGGAGCATAGCGAGAGGGAGTTCTTC. Translated: CAWSVWGEHSEREFF.